The text below deals with one TCR beta chain. This entry comes from a study of blood T cell repertoires in COVID-19. The wider study: Both acute and convalescent COVID-19 samples were obtained from the United States, Italy and Spain. Sources were T cells, B-cell-depleted T cells, or PBMCs; the material itself was cDNA or gDNA.

Germline V lookup: CDR1 MDHEN, CDR2 SYDVKM. Trimming pared 2 bases from V and 1 base from J, leaving 15 bases between. The CDR3 covers 16 residues. The data were produced by immunoSEQ multiplex PCR, yet TCRdb's version contains in-frame clones alone and is incomplete. In the table there are about 36,000 clones, about nine tenths of which are singletons. V is TRBV28 and J is TRBJ2-7; TRBD2 might be the D (5 bases). Material for sequencing was peripheral blood. The TCR sequence derives from a human donor in a cohort sampled during active COVID-19. The CDR3 loop is CASSLGVVSGSYEQYF. Here the CDR3 DNA reads TGTGCCAGCAGTTTAGGGGTGGTAAGCGGTTCCTACGAGCAGTACTTC.